This T cell receptor beta chain was found in a study of beta chain features in type 1 diabetes. General study findings and limits: In every one of the four CD4+ subsets, TCRB CDR3s were moderately but significantly shorter in Type 1 diabetes patients.

On this clone itself: Its target is unknown.

The investigators reverse transcribed all of the isolated RNA, so they sequenced expressed TCRB transcripts. TCRdb's table, derived via immunoSEQ multiplex PCR, lists solely in-frame clones and lacks some. The sample holds 150,000 to 190,000 clones, 10% seen once. Unmatched junction bases numbered 6, after V lost 3 bases and J lost 1 base. This CDR3 has 16 residues. Looked up from germline, CDR1 is SGHTA and CDR2 is FQGTGA. This receptor was identified in a young man with type 1 diabetes. The sample was central memory CD4+ T cells from blood. This sequence joins TRBV7-3 and TRBJ2-1, with 7 positions matching TRBD2. The CDR3 loop is CASSLSASGSYNEQFF. As DNA, the CDR3 is TGTGCCAGCAGCTTGTCGGCTAGCGGATCCTACAATGAGCAGTTCTTC.